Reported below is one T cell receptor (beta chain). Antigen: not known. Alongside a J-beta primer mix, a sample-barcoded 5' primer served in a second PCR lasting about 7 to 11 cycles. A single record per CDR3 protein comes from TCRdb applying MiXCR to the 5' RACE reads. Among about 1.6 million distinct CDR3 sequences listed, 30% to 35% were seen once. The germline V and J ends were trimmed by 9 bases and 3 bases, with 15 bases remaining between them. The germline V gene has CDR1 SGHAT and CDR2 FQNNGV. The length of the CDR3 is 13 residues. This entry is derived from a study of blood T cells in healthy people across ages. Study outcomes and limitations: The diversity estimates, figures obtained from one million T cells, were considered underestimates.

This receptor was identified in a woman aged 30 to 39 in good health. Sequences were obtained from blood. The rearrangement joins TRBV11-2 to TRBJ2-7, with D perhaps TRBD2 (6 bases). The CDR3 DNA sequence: TGTGCCAGTGGGGGGAATCGGGTCTACGAGCAGTACTTC. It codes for CASGGNRVYEQYF. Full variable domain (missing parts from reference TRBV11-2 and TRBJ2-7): EAGVAQSPRYKIIEKRQSVAFWCNPISGHATLYWYQQILGQGPKLLIQFQNNGVVDDSQLPKDRFSAERLKGVDSTLKIQPAKLEDSAVYLCASGGNRVYEQYFGPGTRLTVT.